Each of the 30 T cell receptor beta chains below was sequenced from the same sample in a study of T-cell reconstitution after alpha-beta-depleted transplantation in children. Construction of the TCRbeta library involved unique molecular identifiers. MiXCR, applied by TCRdb to the PCR reads, yields one record per CDR3 protein. The profile covers about 240,000 distinct CDR3 sequences, with about 11% appearing a single time and 2% to 3% taken by the ten largest. Material: PBMCs from the stem cell graft donor, obtained from the stem cell graft. The receptors stem from a human donor who donated a stem cell graft to a child with acute lymphoblastic leukemia.

The sample holds many counts of this clonotype. The chain uses TRBV6-6 and TRBJ2-4; 10 bases align to TRBD1. Germline CDR1 reads MNHNY; CDR2 reads SVGAGI (reference sequence). This CDR3 comprises 21 residues. After removal of 2 bases from V and 0 bases from J, the junction contained 16 bases not matched to a gene. The CDR3 DNA is TGTGCCAGCAGTTACACCCCACCGGGGACAGGGGCCGATATAGCCAAAAACATTCAGTACTTC. Protein product: CASSYTPPGTGADIAKNIQYF.

This clonotype has at least ten counts. The genes are TRBV2 and TRBJ1-4; TRBD1 is a possible D gene (5 bases). Looked up from germline, CDR1 is SNHLY and CDR2 is FYNNEI. The CDR3 is made up of 13 amino acids. The V end was cut by 6 bases, the J end by 4 bases, with 9 bases between. This CDR3 reads CASSGDHNEKLFF. DNA for the CDR3: TGTGCCAGCAGCGGGGACCATAATGAAAAACTGTTTTTT.

This clonotype was seen many times. The CDR3 coding sequence is TGTGCCAGCAGTCTAACACAGGGGACCGGGGAGCTGTTTTTT. Protein sequence: CASSLTQGTGELFF. This sequence joins TRBV27 and TRBJ2-2; 7 bases line up with TRBD1. CDR3 size: 14 residues. Germline trimming cut 5 bases from V and 5 bases from J; bases unmatched to any gene: 5. Germline loops: CDR1 MNHEY, CDR2 SMNVEV (reference sequence).

The rearrangement joins TRBV4-3 to TRBJ2-3, with 10 nucleotides matching TRBD2. With V trimmed by 0 bases and J by 9 bases, 9 bases remained unmatched. In germline, CDR1 is LGHNA, CDR2 YSLEER. This CDR3 spans 16 amino acids. The CDR3 region is CASSQEKRGGLGTQYF. CDR3 nucleotide sequence: TGCGCCAGCAGCCAAGAAAAGCGGGGGGGCCTGGGGACGCAGTATTTT.

This clonotype showed up many times. The rearrangement links TRBV9 to TRBJ2-3; a possible D gene is TRBD2 (5 bases). Trimming shortened V by 1 base and J by 4 bases, and 10 bases separated the two germline ends. CDR3 length equals 14 residues. CDR1 and CDR2 from the germline V gene are SGDLS and YYNGEE. The CDR3 DNA sequence: TGTGCCAGCAGCGTAATCGGGGTTGCAGATACGCAGTATTTT. As protein: CASSVIGVADTQYF.

The sample holds many counts of this clonotype. This rearrangement joins TRBV6-1 to TRBJ2-7, with a weak D call TRBD1 (6 bases). Looked up from germline, CDR1 is MNHNS and CDR2 is SASEGT. Deletions cut 6 bases from V and 5 bases from J, with 17 bases between. The CDR3 loop spans 14 amino acids. The CDR3: CASSDRAGTHEQYF. The CDR3 DNA is TGTGCCAGCAGCGACCGCGCCGGGACACACGAGCAGTACTTC.

The table lists this clonotype with a few counts. The chain recombines TRBV6-1 with TRBJ2-5; D uncertain. The V end was cut by 0 bases, the J end by 4 bases, with 9 bases between. This CDR3 is 14 amino acids long. Germline CDR1 reads MNHNS; CDR2 reads SASEGT. CDR3 in amino acids: CASSEARFAETQYF. The CDR3 region has the DNA TGTGCCAGCAGTGAAGCTCGTTTTGCAGAGACCCAGTACTTC.

Remarks on this clonotype: Because the CDR3 is missing its conserved closing phenylalanine or tryptophan, this is likely a read error. The gene calls are TRBV20-1 and TRBJ1-5, with TRBD1 as a possible D gene (5 bases). The germline gives CDR1 DFQATT, CDR2 SNEGSKA (reference sequence). The CDR3 consists of 16 residues. V lost 2 bases and J 1 base, leaving 15 bases between the germline ends. The CDR3: CSARLPGSTSNQPQHS. The CDR3 DNA follows: TGCAGTGCTAGATTGCCAGGGAGTACAAGCAATCAGCCCCAGCATTCT.

This clonotype came up many times. V and J are TRBV29-1 and TRBJ2-7; D gene ambiguous. The CDR3 is 12 amino acids. From germline, CDR1 is SQVTM and CDR2 ANQGSEA. The V end was cut by 5 bases, the J end by 0 bases, with 8 bases between. CDR3 loop: CSVKGISYEQYF. The CDR3 DNA is TGCAGCGTTAAAGGGATCTCCTACGAGCAGTACTTC.

The chain employs TRBV6-2 or TRBV6-3 and TRBJ1-2, with 7 bases fitting TRBD1. The junction had 3 bases not matched to a gene; V was cut back by 2 bases and J by 3 bases. This CDR3 has 14 residues. Germline-derived CDR1 and CDR2 are MNHEY and SVGEGT. Here the CDR3 reads CASSYAGTDYGYTF. In DNA form, the CDR3 reads TGTGCCAGCAGTTACGCCGGGACAGACTATGGCTACACCTTC.

This clonotype has ten or more counts. This chain uses TRBV3-1 with TRBJ1-1; D not resolved. V was trimmed by 4 bases and J by 4 bases, leaving 16 bases between them. The V gene's germline CDR1 is LGHDT and CDR2 YNNKEL (reference sequence). The CDR3 has 15 residues. CDR3 protein: CASSRGRWVGTEAFF. The CDR3 coding sequence is TGTGCCAGCAGCCGTGGACGGTGGGTGGGCACTGAAGCTTTCTTT.

This clonotype was recorded at least ten times. In nucleotides, the CDR3 is TGCGCCAGCAGCTCGAGCCCTACCTACGAGCAGTACTTC. This codes for CASSSSPTYEQYF. The V and J genes are TRBV5-1 and TRBJ2-7; D is uncertain. The CDR3 is 13 amino acids. CDR1 is SGHRS and CDR2 is YFSETQ in the germline V gene. With 3 bases removed from V and 2 bases from J, the gap between germline ends came to 9 bases. Full variable domain (outside the CDR3, taken from reference TRBV5-1 and TRBJ2-7): KAGVTQTPRYLIKTRGQQVTLSCSPISGHRSVSWYQQTPGQGLQFLFEYFSETQRNKGNFPGRFSGRQFSNSRSEMNVSTLELGDSALYLCASSSSPTYEQYFGPGTRLTVT.

In this sample, this clonotype turned up many times. This chain uses TRBV15 with TRBJ2-5; D is uncertain. V dropped 1 base and J dropped 6 bases, with 12 bases sitting between them. The germline CDR1 and CDR2 sequences are LNHNV and YYDKDF (reference sequence). The CDR3 contains 14 residues. The CDR3 DNA follows: TGTGCCACCAGCAGAGGGGAACTTATTCAGACCCAGTACTTC. It is translated as CATSRGELIQTQYF.

This clonotype occurred many times. The genes are TRBV7-7 and TRBJ2-1; the D gene is possibly TRBD2 (7 bases). V was shortened by 6 bases and J by 4 bases, with 22 bases between the two germline ends. This CDR3 is built from 17 residues. The germline V gene encodes CDR1 SSHAT and CDR2 FNYEAQ (reference sequence). CDR3 in amino acids: CASSHSPPGGLYNEQFF. CDR3 coding DNA: TGTGCCAGCAGTCACTCCCCCCCGGGGGGCCTTTACAATGAGCAGTTCTTC.

There are many counts of this clonotype. The chain links TRBV7-9 to TRBJ2-5; 9 nucleotides agree with TRBD2. CDR3 length: 16 amino acids. Per the germline V gene, CDR1 is SEHNR and CDR2 is FQNEAQ (reference sequence). V lost 5 bases to trimming and J lost 5 bases; unmatched junction nucleotides: 12. Here the CDR3 reads CASSTRTGTSFETQYF. In nucleotides, the CDR3 is TGTGCCAGCAGCACCCGAACCGGGACTAGCTTTGAGACCCAGTACTTC.

This clonotype was seen many times. V is TRBV6-1 and J is TRBJ1-3; 7 positions agree with TRBD1. Germline lookup yields CDR1 MNHNS and CDR2 SASEGT. After removal of 7 bases from V and 4 bases from J, the junction contained 7 bases not matched to a gene. The CDR3 is made up of 14 amino acids. CDR3: CASTGGQQGNTIYF. In nucleotides, the CDR3 is TGTGCCAGCACCGGGGGACAGCAAGGAAACACCATATATTTT.

This clonotype was recorded many times. The chain employs TRBV11-2 and TRBJ1-2, with D unclear. Germline V gives CDR1 SGHAT, CDR2 FQNNGV. V dropped 0 bases and J dropped 3 bases, with 8 bases sitting between them. This CDR3 has 14 residues. The CDR3 loop reads CASSLEYSHYGYTF. For the CDR3, the DNA is TGTGCCAGCAGCTTAGAGTACAGTCACTATGGCTACACCTTC.

This clonotype was detected many times. V is TRBV20-1 and J is TRBJ2-7, with D perhaps matching TRBD2 (5 bases). CDR1 is DFQATT, CDR2 SNEGSKA, per germline (reference sequence). The CDR3 spans 15 residues. With 2 bases removed from V and 6 bases from J, the gap between germline ends came to 20 bases. The CDR3: CSARPPSSTGSEQYF. The CDR3 DNA sequence: TGCAGTGCTAGACCCCCATCATCAACGGGGAGCGAGCAGTACTTC.

This clonotype was detected ten times or more. V gene TRBV10-3 combines with J gene TRBJ2-3; D not certain. The CDR3 contains 13 residues. The germline V gene encodes CDR1 ENHRY and CDR2 SYGVKD. V shed 3 bases and J shed 4 bases, with 8 bases lying between them. The chain's CDR3 is CAISEKGADTQYF. The CDR3 DNA sequence: TGTGCCATCAGTGAAAAGGGTGCAGATACGCAGTATTTT.

This clonotype came up many times. The V and J genes are TRBV4-2 and TRBJ2-5, with D perhaps matching TRBD2 (5 bases). CDR1 and CDR2 from the germline V gene are LGHNA and YNFKEQ. The CDR3 contains 16 residues. V lost 0 bases and J lost 7, with 18 bases in between. CDR3 nucleotides: TGTGCCAGCAGCCAAGATGACGACCCCCGCCGGGGGACCCAGTACTTC. This encodes CASSQDDDPRRGTQYF.

In this sample, this clonotype turned up many times. The rearrangement links TRBV29-1 to TRBJ2-7, with 8 bases matching TRBD1. CDR1 and CDR2 from the germline V gene are SQVTM and ANQGSEA. CDR3 length equals 10 residues. Unmatched junction bases numbered 7, after V lost 6 bases and J lost 12 bases. In DNA form, the CDR3 reads TGCAGCGTATTACAGGGGGTAGCGTACTTC. Encoded protein: CSVLQGVAYF.

The chain recombines TRBV3-1 with TRBJ2-2; 8 nucleotides align to TRBD2. The CDR3 totals 17 residues. Germline assignment: CDR1 LGHDT and CDR2 YNNKEL (reference sequence). The V gene end was trimmed by 10 bases and the J gene end by 5 bases; junction bases not matched to a gene: 18. The CDR3 spells CATSQDPGGGFTGELFF. CDR3 nucleotide sequence: TGTGCCACCTCCCAAGACCCGGGAGGGGGATTTACCGGGGAGCTGTTTTTT.

In this sample, this clonotype turned up many times. The chain joins TRBV9 to TRBJ2-1; 11 bases match TRBD1. Looked up from germline, CDR1 is SGDLS and CDR2 is YYNGEE. The CDR3 extends over 14 amino acids. The trim removed 3 bases at V and 5 bases at J, leaving 1 base unmatched. This chain's CDR3 is CASSGDRGDNEQFF. CDR3 DNA sequence: TGTGCCAGCAGCGGGGACAGGGGGGACAATGAGCAGTTCTTC.

This clonotype was counted at least ten times. This chain uses TRBV29-1 with TRBJ2-7, with D tentatively TRBD1 or TRBD2 (7 bases each). The V gene lost 4 bases and the J gene lost 1 base, with 11 bases spanning the gap. The length of the CDR3 is 13 residues. Per the germline V gene, CDR1 is SQVTM and CDR2 is ANQGSEA. The CDR3 DNA reads as TGCAGCGTTGGCAGGGGGGGTTCCTACGAGCAGTACTTC. It codes for CSVGRGGSYEQYF.

This clonotype was detected ten times or more. This rearrangement joins TRBV20-1 to TRBJ1-2; TRBD1 aligns across 9 bases. The CDR3 covers 15 residues. The junction had 13 bases not matched to a gene; V was cut back by 6 bases and J by 5 bases. The germline V gene has CDR1 DFQATT and CDR2 SNEGSKA (reference sequence). The CDR3 nucleotides read TGCAGTGCGGAAAAGCCGGGACAGGGAGGTTATGGCTACACCTTC. Translation gives CSAEKPGQGGYGYTF.

This clonotype was seen ten or more times. This chain uses TRBV7-9 with TRBJ2-2; D possibly corresponds to TRBD2 (6 bases). The CDR3 has 15 residues. V was trimmed by 5 bases and J by 0 bases, leaving 10 bases between them. Per the germline V gene, CDR1 is SEHNR and CDR2 is FQNEAQ (reference sequence). The CDR3 DNA follows: TGTGCCAGCAGCCTTAGCGGAGCGAACACCGGGGAGCTGTTTTTT. Protein product: CASSLSGANTGELFF.

There are many counts of this clonotype. The chain recombines TRBV20-1 with TRBJ2-2; 7 positions agree with TRBD2. Per the germline V gene, CDR1 is DFQATT and CDR2 is SNEGSKA (reference sequence). Unmatched junction bases numbered 2, after V lost 5 bases and J lost 5 bases. The CDR3 runs 12 residues. The CDR3 region is CSAGGGTGELFF. DNA of the CDR3: TGCAGTGCTGGGGGGGGTACCGGGGAGCTGTTTTTT.

As for this clonotype: With a much larger clone just one base away, this may be a read error. The chain uses TRBV5-1 and TRBJ1-5; perhaps TRBD1 as D (5 bases). In germline, CDR1 is SGHRS, CDR2 YFSETQ. The V gene lost 0 bases and the J gene lost 2 bases, with 9 bases spanning the gap. The CDR3 is 15 amino acids. The CDR3 here is CASSLDGAGNQPQHF. DNA of the CDR3: TGCGCCAGCAGCTTGGACGGGGCGGGCAATCAGCCCCAGCATTTT.

The V gene is TRBV4-3, the J gene TRBJ2-2, with D tentatively TRBD1 or TRBD2 (5 bases each). Trimming took off 0 bases at V and 6 bases at J, with 14 bases between the two ends. This CDR3 spans 16 amino acids. Per germline, CDR1 LGHNA and CDR2 YSLEER. The CDR3 loop reads CASSQDFQRGAGELFF. The CDR3 DNA reads as TGCGCCAGCAGCCAAGATTTCCAGCGAGGGGCCGGGGAGCTGTTTTTT.

This clonotype was seen ten or more times. The V and J genes are TRBV3-1 and TRBJ2-1; TRBD1 matches 8 bases. The V and J ends lost 4 bases and 0 bases, in that order; junction bases with no gene match: 5. There are 16 residues in the CDR3. In germline, CDR1 is LGHDT, CDR2 YNNKEL (reference sequence). The CDR3 bases are TGTGCCAGCAGCCCAGGGGGCCTTAGCTCCTACAATGAGCAGTTCTTC. Translation: CASSPGGLSSYNEQFF.